This T cell receptor beta chain was profiled in a study of Graves' ophthalmopathy and Graves' hyperthyroidism. Study-level findings and limits: The authors also found most expanded thyroid clonotypes above 0.001 frequency in blood. Cross-validated, the 13-signature model showed 87.88%/81.08% sensitivity/specificity, and 80%/75% in the test set.

The V gene's germline CDR1 is SNHLY and CDR2 FYNNEI. The CDR3 has 14 amino acids. V gave up 5 bases and J gave up 1 base, with 11 bases separating them. Newly diagnosed, the hyperthyroidism patients had under 2 months' duration and were aged 18 to 65. Pregnancy or lactation, uncontrolled infections and other autoimmune diseases were grounds for excluding patients. RNA served as the template for amplifying TCR beta CDR3 regions. First-round RT-PCR employed HTBI primers, with a second-round multiplex PCR after it. From the multiplex PCR reads, TCRdb called clonotypes with MiXCR, one entry per CDR3 protein. The sample holds a few hundred thousand distinct CDR3 sequences, under 45% seen once. This clonotype was seen more than once but under ten times. Antigen specificity is unknown.

The chain links TRBV2 to TRBJ1-2, with no clear D. The receptor comes from an adult man with Graves' hyperthyroidism. Sequenced sample: peripheral blood or thyroid tissue (not recorded which). CDR3 residues: CASSFSRLNYGYTF. The DNA for the CDR3 is TGTGCCAGCAGTTTCTCCCGGCTTAACTATGGCTACACCTTC.